The 27 T cell receptor beta chains listed next were all sequenced from one sample in a study of human T cells and chemical hapten exposure. TCRdb recomputed calls from the RACE reads with MiXCR, one row per CDR3 protein. The table lists approximately 82,000 distinct CDR3 sequences, approximately 12% of them singletons. Time point denoted: patch test 1, 2 weeks after DPC sensitization. The treatment denotes: therapeutic diphenylcyclopropenone sensitization with weekly scalp DPC. Sequencing was performed on whole blood, taken in connection with sensitization to the hapten diphenylcyclopropenone (DPC). These receptors all stem from a woman aged 55-70 years with alopecia areata. Some clones in this sample may be carry-over from other donors' samples.

The chain couples TRBV10-3 to TRBJ1-4; weak D call: TRBD1 (5 bases). The germline gives CDR1 ENHRY, CDR2 SYGVKD. The CDR3 spans 15 residues. With 3 bases removed from V and 5 bases from J, the gap between germline ends came to 13 bases. The CDR3 DNA follows: TGTGCCATCAGTGACTCCCAGGGAGGGAATGAAAAACTGTTTTTT. Translating it yields CAISDSQGGNEKLFF.

CDR3 loop: CASMEQGSLHNSPLHF. Written as DNA, the CDR3 is TGTGCCAGCATGGAACAGGGCAGCCTTCATAATTCACCCCTCCACTTT. The genes are TRBV5-5 and TRBJ1-6; tentative D call: TRBD1 (6 bases). CDR1 and CDR2 (germline): SGHKS, YYEKEE (reference sequence). Trimming left V 6 bases short and J 5 bases short, with 18 bases between. The CDR3 runs to 16 residues.

In its sample, this clonotype was seen many times. The chain has TRBV30 and TRBJ2-1; 7 nucleotides line up with TRBD1. Per germline, CDR1 GTSNPN and CDR2 SVGIG (reference sequence). The CDR3 loop spans 16 amino acids. J was trimmed by 3 bases and V by 3 bases; bases with no gene match: 11. For the CDR3, the DNA is TGTGCCTGGAGGGCAGCCGGGACAGTTAACTACAATGAGCAGTTCTTC. Residues: CAWRAAGTVNYNEQFF.

This rearrangement joins TRBV7-9 to TRBJ2-3; 9 nucleotides match TRBD2. CDR1 is SEHNR and CDR2 is FQNEAQ in the germline V gene (reference sequence). This CDR3 comprises 14 residues. J gave up 1 base and V 5 bases, and 1 base lay outside the gene matches. CDR3 DNA sequence: TGTGCCAGCAGCGCTAGCGGGGGCACAGATACGCAGTATTTT. Its translation: CASSASGGTDTQYF. Filled out from reference TRBV7-9 and TRBJ2-3, the complete variable domain reads DTGVSQNPRHKITKRGQNVTFRCDPISEHNRLYWYRQTLGQGPEFLTYFQNEAQLEKSRLLSDRFSAERPKGSFSTLEIQRTEQGDSAMYLCASSASGGTDTQYFGPGTRLTVL.

The chain recombines TRBV29-1 with TRBJ2-5; 10 bases map to TRBD1. The CDR3 contains 13 residues. Unmatched junction bases numbered 3, after V lost 4 bases and J lost 4 bases. Germline V gives CDR1 SQVTM, CDR2 ANQGSEA. CDR3 sequence reads: CSVVDRGSETQYF. The CDR3 DNA reads TGCAGCGTTGTGGACAGGGGGTCAGAGACCCAGTACTTC. Supplemented by reference TRBV29-1 and TRBJ2-5, the full variable domain reads SAVISQKPSRDICQRGTSLTIQCQVDSQVTMMFWYRQQPGQSLTLIATANQGSEATYESGFVIDKFPISRPNLTFSTLTVSNMSPEDSSIYLCSVVDRGSETQYFGPGTRLLVL.

This clonotype was detected many times. The chain uses TRBV7-8 and TRBJ2-3; D might be TRBD2 (6 bases). Trimming pared 5 bases from V and 0 bases from J, leaving 18 bases between. The CDR3 totals 17 residues. Germline V gene data show CDR1 as SGHVS and CDR2 as FQNEAQ. CDR3 nucleotide sequence: TGTGCCAGCAGCGTCCGAGGCGGGGCCCCCAGCACAGATACGCAGTATTTT. Its translation: CASSVRGGAPSTDTQYF.

The V call is TRBV18, the J call TRBJ1-4, with 9 bases that match TRBD1. This CDR3 is built from 15 residues. Germline CDR1 KGHSH, CDR2 LQKENI. The V gene end was trimmed by 4 bases and the J gene end by 5 bases; junction bases not matched to a gene: 5. In DNA, the CDR3 is TGTGCCAGCTCACAAACCGGGACAGGGAATGAAAAACTGTTTTTT. This translates into CASSQTGTGNEKLFF.

The chain links TRBV6-5 to TRBJ2-7, with TRBD2 matching over 8 bases. CDR3 length: 16 amino acids. CDR1 is MNHEY and CDR2 is SVGAGI in the germline V gene. With 0 bases clipped from V and 2 bases from J, the junction kept 6 bases outside the gene matches. As DNA, the CDR3 is TGTGCCAGCAGTTACTCAATAGCGGGGCCCCCCTACGAGCAGTACTTC. Its translation is CASSYSIAGPPYEQYF.

This clonotype was counted ten times or more. Germline and junction disagree at one end, which may indicate a read error. The rearrangement uses TRBV7-7 and TRBJ2-3; no clear D gene. CDR1 and CDR2 from the germline V gene are SSHAT and FNYEAQ (reference sequence). The CDR3 totals 15 residues. This CDR3 is CASSLGSSSTDTQYF. The CDR3 coding sequence is TGTGCTAGCAGCTTAGGATCCTCTAGCACAGATACGCAGTATTTT.

This clonotype has only a few counts. The chain carries TRBV12-3 or TRBV12-4 and TRBJ2-1; 10 bases agree with TRBD1. With 6 bases clipped from V and 10 bases from J, the junction kept 3 bases outside the gene matches. The length of the CDR3 is 12 residues. The CDR3 here is CASSSTGGEQFF. The DNA of the CDR3 is TGTGCCAGCAGCTCGACAGGGGGCGAGCAGTTCTTC.

This clonotype was counted at least ten times. The chain uses TRBV10-3 and TRBJ1-2; TRBD1 aligns across 7 bases. In germline, CDR1 is ENHRY, CDR2 SYGVKD. V lost 6 bases, J lost 6 bases, and 10 bases stayed unmatched. The CDR3 spans 14 residues. CDR3 residues: CAISTITGEDGYTF. The CDR3 DNA reads as TGTGCCATCAGCACGATCACAGGGGAAGATGGCTACACCTTC.

This clonotype was counted only a few times. The chain couples TRBV18 to TRBJ1-2, with unresolved D. This CDR3 has 15 amino acids. The germline gives CDR1 KGHSH, CDR2 LQKENI. The germline V and J ends were trimmed by 3 bases and 2 bases, with 13 bases remaining between them. CDR3 protein: CASSPLASRNYGYTF. Written as DNA, the CDR3 is TGTGCCAGCTCACCGCTTGCCTCCAGAAACTATGGCTACACCTTC. Together with reference TRBV18 and TRBJ1-2, the CDR3 gives the full variable domain: NAGVMQNPRHLVRRRGQEARLRCSPMKGHSHVYWYRQLPEEGLKFMVYLQKENIIDESGMPKERFSAEFPKEGPSILRIQQVVRGDSAAYFCASSPLASRNYGYTFGSGTRLTVV.

The chain recombines TRBV4-1 with TRBJ2-7, with 12 bases fitting TRBD2. CDR3 size: 16 residues. CDR1 and CDR2 from the germline V gene are MGHRA and YSYEKL. With 1 base clipped from V and 3 bases from J, the junction kept 4 bases outside the gene matches. CDR3 protein: CASSQATSGGIYEQYF. The CDR3 bases are TGCGCCAGCAGCCAAGCGACTAGCGGGGGAATCTACGAGCAGTACTTC.

This clonotype has a handful of counts. The J gene is TRBJ2-7, the V gene TRBV4-1; 11 positions agree with TRBD1. V trimming: 3 bases; J trimming: 1 base; junction bases outside the gene matches: 2. The germline CDR1 and CDR2 sequences are MGHRA and YSYEKL. CDR3 size: 15 residues. Here the CDR3 reads CASSQGTGGSYEQYF. CDR3 bases: TGCGCCAGCAGCCAGGGGACAGGGGGATCCTACGAGCAGTACTTC.

This clonotype was seen ten or more times. The J gene is TRBJ2-3, the V gene TRBV7-8; 8 bases agree with TRBD2. With V trimmed by 0 bases and J by 2 bases, 4 bases remained unmatched. The CDR3 spans 16 residues. CDR1 and CDR2 from the germline V gene are SGHVS and FQNEAQ. The CDR3 DNA follows: TGTGCCAGCAGCTTAGCGGGCGGGGGGCCCACAGATACGCAGTATTTT. It specifies CASSLAGGGPTDTQYF.

This clonotype was detected a few times. The chain has TRBV7-9 and TRBJ1-1; tentative D call: TRBD1 (6 bases). Trimming stripped 6 bases from V and 0 bases from J, with 11 bases between. CDR1 is SEHNR and CDR2 is FQNEAQ in the germline V gene (reference sequence). This CDR3 has 14 amino acids. CDR3 sequence: CASRDTGLNTEAFF. The CDR3 nucleotides are TGTGCCAGCAGAGACACAGGGTTGAACACTGAAGCTTTCTTT.

This clonotype was detected many times. CDR3 nucleotides: TGTGCCAGCAGCTTCCGGGGAGACACCGGGGAGCTGTTTTTT. It encodes CASSFRGDTGELFF. This sequence joins TRBV7-6 and TRBJ2-2, with D tentatively TRBD2 (5 bases). The CDR3 covers 14 residues. V was cut by 3 bases and J by 3 bases, with 8 bases left in between. Per the germline V gene, CDR1 is SGHVS and CDR2 is FNYEAQ.

The chain uses TRBV3-1 and TRBJ1-1; TRBD1 aligns across 8 bases. Germline-derived CDR1 and CDR2 are LGHDT and YNNKEL (reference sequence). The CDR3 spans 12 residues. J was trimmed by 10 bases and V by 1 base; bases with no gene match: 2. The CDR3 DNA reads TGTGCCAGCAGCCAAGCGGACAGGGCAGCTTTCTTT. Its translation is CASSQADRAAFF.

This clonotype showed up just a few times. The CDR3 sequence is CASSPARGGELFF. As DNA, the CDR3 is TGTGCCAGCAGCCCCGCGAGGGGCGGGGAGCTGTTTTTT. This sequence joins TRBV7-9 and TRBJ2-2, with D perhaps TRBD1 or TRBD2 (5 bases each). In germline, CDR1 is SEHNR, CDR2 FQNEAQ (reference sequence). With 5 bases removed from V and 7 bases from J, the gap between germline ends came to 11 bases. The CDR3 is 13 residues long.

This clonotype turned up a few times. The junction does not match germline at one end; this may be a read error. The chain uses TRBV7-7 and TRBJ2-5, with D perhaps matching TRBD2 (7 bases). Germline V lookup: CDR1 SSHAT, CDR2 FNYEAQ (reference sequence). The CDR3 runs to 16 residues. DNA of the CDR3: TGTGCTAGCAGCTTAGCTGGGGGGGGCCCCCAAGAGACCCAGTACTTC. This translates into CASSLAGGGPQETQYF.

This clonotype came up many times. The chain joins TRBV2 to TRBJ1-1, with TRBD1 identical over 9 bases. V shed 0 bases, J shed 0 bases, and the junction held 5 bases outside the gene matches. Germline CDR1 SNHLY, CDR2 FYNNEI. This CDR3 is built from 17 residues. This CDR3 is CASSEALGTGMNTEAFF. CDR3 nucleotide sequence: TGTGCCAGCAGTGAAGCGCTCGGGACAGGGATGAACACTGAAGCTTTCTTT.

This clonotype was recorded at least ten times. The chain uses TRBV7-2 and TRBJ2-1; 9 bases line up with TRBD2. Trimming took 5 bases from V and 2 from J; bases not matched to a gene: 7. Germline V CDR1 and CDR2: SGHTA, FQGNSA. This CDR3 has 16 residues. CDR3 sequence reads: CASSAIAGVTYNEQFF. As DNA, the CDR3 is TGTGCCAGCAGCGCAATAGCGGGGGTTACCTACAATGAGCAGTTCTTC.

The table lists this clonotype with a few counts. The chain has TRBV12-3 or TRBV12-4 and TRBJ1-2, with D possibly TRBD1 on 6 matching bases. CDR3 length equals 14 residues. Trimming took off 2 bases at V and 3 bases at J, with 10 bases between the two ends. CDR3 sequence reads: CASSLIRGDYGYTF. The CDR3 DNA reads TGTGCCAGCAGTTTAATCAGGGGCGACTATGGCTACACCTTC.

The rearrangement uses TRBV12-3 or TRBV12-4 and TRBJ2-1; D might be TRBD2 (5 bases). This CDR3 region has 14 residues. V was clipped by 4 bases and J by 9 bases, with 16 bases between them. DNA of the CDR3: TGTGCCAGCAGTTATCCGGGGAAATCTGTTGAGCAGTTCTTC. The encoded protein is CASSYPGKSVEQFF.

The V call is TRBV12-2, the J call TRBJ1-1; the table's D call of TRBD1 was not tested on the DNA. TRBV12-2 constitutes a pseudogene. The CDR3 length is 16 residues. The CDR3 sequence is CASRCTPGQGATEAFF. The CDR3 nucleotides are TGTGCAAGTCGCTGTACACCGGGACAGGGAGCCACTGAAGCTTTCTTT.

Only a few counts were recorded for this clonotype. The chain is built from TRBV7-6 and TRBJ1-2, with TRBD1 as a possible D gene (5 bases). CDR1 SGHVS and CDR2 FNYEAQ come from the germline V gene. The germline V and J ends were trimmed by 5 bases and 4 bases, with 14 bases remaining between them. This CDR3 has 14 residues. The CDR3 DNA reads TGTGCCAGCAGCCCTCCGAGGGGCGGCTATGGCTACACCTTC. Its protein product is CASSPPRGGYGYTF.

J is TRBJ2-3 and V is TRBV2, with 9 bases aligning to TRBD2. Trimming took 5 bases from V and 1 from J; bases not matched to a gene: 4. Germline CDR1 SNHLY, CDR2 FYNNEI. The CDR3 covers 15 residues. The CDR3 DNA reads as TGTGCCAGCAGTCCCGGGACTAGCCGCACAGATACGCAGTATTTT. Translating gives CASSPGTSRTDTQYF.